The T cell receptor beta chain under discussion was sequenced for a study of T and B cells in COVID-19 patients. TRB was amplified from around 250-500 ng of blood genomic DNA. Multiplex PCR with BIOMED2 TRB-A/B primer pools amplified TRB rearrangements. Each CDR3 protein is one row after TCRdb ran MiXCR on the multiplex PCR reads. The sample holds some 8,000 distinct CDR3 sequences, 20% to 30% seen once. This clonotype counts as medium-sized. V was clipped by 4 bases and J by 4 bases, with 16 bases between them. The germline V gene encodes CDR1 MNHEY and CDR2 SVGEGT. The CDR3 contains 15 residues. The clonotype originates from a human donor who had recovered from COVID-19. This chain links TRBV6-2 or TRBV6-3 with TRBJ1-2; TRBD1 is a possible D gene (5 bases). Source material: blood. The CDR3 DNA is TGTGCCAGCAGTTGGGGACGAGGAGGGACCTATGGCTACACCTTC. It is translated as CASSWGRGGTYGYTF.